The present entry profiles one T cell receptor (beta chain) with its context. V lost 8 bases, J lost 6 bases, and 11 bases lay in between. The CDR3 length is 12 residues. Per germline, CDR1 LNHDA and CDR2 SQIVND (reference sequence). Data came from immunoSEQ multiplex PCR; TCRdb stores just in-frame clones and leaves some out. The data hold under 150,000 clones, with approximately 85% observed a single time. This sample is part of a study of blood T cell repertoires in COVID-19. It was during active infection that Seattle patients were enrolled and then longitudinally followed. The V call is TRBV19, the J call TRBJ2-1, with D perhaps matching TRBD2 (6 bases). Sequencing was done on a sample of peripheral blood. This TCR was recovered from a woman aged 55-69 years with COVID-19, enrolled during active disease. The chain's CDR3 is CASRDLTNEQFF. The CDR3 nucleotides are TGTGCCAGTCGGGACTTGACCAATGAGCAGTTCTTC.